This entry lists 19 T cell receptor beta chains sequenced from one sample in a study of cytomegalovirus exposure and HLA in healthy donors. PCR was performed using 60 Vbeta and 13 Jbeta primers. Assay used: immunoSEQ multiplex PCR; TCRdb lists only in-frame clones, some missing. The sample has 180,000 or so clones, around 80% seen once. The sample comprised PBMCs. These receptor sequences come from a woman between 50 and 59 years old in good health and CMV-seropositive.

The chain joins TRBV5-1 to TRBJ2-1; possible D gene TRBD2, 5 bases. Germline lookup yields CDR1 SGHRS and CDR2 YFSETQ. Trimming cost V 3 bases and J 9 bases, with 22 bases left between them. The CDR3 is made up of 16 amino acids. Here the CDR3 reads CASSSGSGIAKSEQFF. The CDR3 DNA reads as TGCGCCAGCAGCTCGGGGTCGGGTATAGCAAAAAGTGAGCAGTTCTTC. The full variable domain, in which reference TRBV5-1 and TRBJ2-1 provide the parts outside the CDR3, is KAGVTQTPRYLIKTRGQQVTLSCSPISGHRSVSWYQQTPGQGLQFLFEYFSETQRNKGNFPGRFSGRQFSNSRSEMNVSTLELGDSALYLCASSSGSGIAKSEQFFGPGTRLTVL.

The rearrangement uses TRBV4-1 and TRBJ2-1, with D possibly being TRBD2 (6 bases). V was trimmed by 2 bases and J by 0 bases, leaving 11 bases between them. Germline V gene data show CDR1 as MGHRA and CDR2 as YSYEKL. The CDR3 contains 16 residues. CDR3: CASSQMGLYSYNEQFF. For the CDR3, the DNA is TGCGCCAGCAGCCAAATGGGACTCTACTCCTACAATGAGCAGTTCTTC.

The rearrangement links TRBV19 to TRBJ2-7; 8 nucleotides match TRBD1. CDR1 is LNHDA and CDR2 is SQIVND in the germline V gene (reference sequence). V was pared by 4 bases and J by 1 base, with 6 bases of the junction left unmatched. This CDR3 is 15 amino acids long. The CDR3 spells CASSRGQGSSYEQYF. DNA for the CDR3: TGTGCCAGTAGTAGAGGACAGGGCTCTTCCTACGAGCAGTACTTC.

The V gene is TRBV30, the J gene TRBJ2-7, with TRBD2 as a possible D gene (6 bases). Germline V gene lookup returns CDR1 GTSNPN and CDR2 SVGIG (reference sequence). This CDR3 has 12 amino acids. Trimming pared 3 bases from V and 6 bases from J, leaving 12 bases between. CDR3 sequence reads: CAWRPPGAEQYF. In DNA form, the CDR3 reads TGTGCCTGGAGACCACCGGGAGCCGAGCAGTACTTC.

V usage is TRBV5-4 and J usage is TRBJ2-7; 7 bases line up with TRBD2. CDR3 length: 17 amino acids. CDR1 and CDR2 (germline): SGHNT, YYREEE (reference sequence). V dropped 3 bases and J dropped 1; count of bases not matched to a gene: 13. Here the CDR3 DNA reads TGTGCCAGCAGCTGGGGACTAAGCGGGACCGGGTCCTACGAGCAGTACTTC. Translated, it gives CASSWGLSGTGSYEQYF.

This clone showed up just once. This chain connects TRBV19 to TRBJ2-2; 8 bases match TRBD1. CDR3 size: 14 residues. V gave up 3 bases and J gave up 5 bases; unmatched junction bases: 2. Germline V gene data show CDR1 as LNHDA and CDR2 as SQIVND (reference sequence). CDR3 coding DNA: TGTGCCAGTAGTATTACAGGGGGGACCGGGGAGCTGTTTTTT. This sequence encodes CASSITGGTGELFF.

The chain joins TRBV14 to TRBJ1-1, with D uncertain. The CDR3 extends over 14 amino acids. Deletions cut 4 bases from V and 0 bases from J, with 9 bases between. Germline V gene sequence: CDR1 SGHDN, CDR2 FVKESK. CDR3 loop: CASSPTEVNTEAFF. The CDR3 DNA is TGTGCCAGCAGCCCAACGGAGGTGAACACTGAAGCTTTCTTT.

This chain joins TRBV5-1 and TRBJ1-1; 8 bases are a match to TRBD1. With 3 bases clipped from V and 4 bases from J, the junction kept 11 bases outside the gene matches. Germline V CDR1 and CDR2: SGHRS, YFSETQ. The CDR3 spans 16 residues. The CDR3 protein is CASSWDAGGQGTEAFF. CDR3 DNA: TGCGCCAGCAGCTGGGATGCAGGGGGCCAAGGCACTGAAGCTTTCTTT.

The rearrangement links TRBV29-1 to TRBJ2-1; the D is unclear. Trimming left V 6 bases short and J 5 bases short, with 17 bases between. Germline V gene data show CDR1 as SQVTM and CDR2 as ANQGSEA. This CDR3 has 14 residues. The DNA for the CDR3 is TGCAGCGTGCCCCCTGGGCAGTTCAACAATGAGCAGTTCTTC. It specifies CSVPPGQFNNEQFF.

The V gene is TRBV6-1, the J gene TRBJ1-4; TRBD1 might be the D (5 bases). The CDR3 is 14 amino acids. Trimming took off 6 bases at V and 3 bases at J, with 11 bases between the two ends. Germline CDR1 MNHNS, CDR2 SASEGT. The CDR3 protein is CASRPTEANEKLFF. Here the CDR3 DNA reads TGTGCCAGCAGACCGACAGAGGCTAATGAAAAACTGTTTTTT.

The J gene is TRBJ1-1, the V gene TRBV4-2; D is unclear. The CDR3 is made up of 15 amino acids. Trimming pared 3 bases from V and 1 base from J, leaving 12 bases between. Germline loops: CDR1 LGHNA, CDR2 YNFKEQ. CDR3 residues: CASSQLHTGNTEAFF. CDR3 DNA: TGTGCCAGCAGCCAGCTCCACACGGGGAACACTGAAGCTTTCTTT.

V and J are TRBV19 and TRBJ1-2, with TRBD1 identical over 12 bases. This CDR3 contains 16 residues. The V gene's germline CDR1 is LNHDA and CDR2 SQIVND (reference sequence). V trimming: 4 bases; J trimming: 5 bases; junction bases outside the gene matches: 8. The CDR3 reads CASSTGTGGVVYGYTF. CDR3 nucleotide sequence: TGTGCCAGTAGTACGGGGACAGGGGGCGTCGTTTATGGCTACACCTTC.

This chain joins TRBV6-6 and TRBJ2-1, with 8 bases aligning to TRBD1. Germline-derived CDR1 and CDR2 are MNHNY and SVGAGI (reference sequence). After removal of 3 bases from V and 3 bases from J, the junction contained 7 bases not matched to a gene. This CDR3 spans 16 amino acids. CDR3 region: CASSYGGTGLYNEQFF. CDR3 nucleotide sequence: TGTGCCAGCAGTTATGGCGGGACAGGACTCTACAATGAGCAGTTCTTC.

CDR3 nucleotides: TGTGCCAGCAGCGAGACAGGGGGCTTTAATGAAAAACTGTTTTTT. This translates into CASSETGGFNEKLFF. The rearrangement links TRBV2 to TRBJ1-4, with 10 bases lining up with TRBD1. CDR1 and CDR2 (germline): SNHLY, FYNNEI. J gave up 4 bases and V 6 bases, and 5 bases lay outside the gene matches. The CDR3 loop spans 15 amino acids.

This chain joins TRBV10-3 and TRBJ1-1, with 9 bases aligning to TRBD1. The CDR3 runs to 15 residues. Germline V gene data show CDR1 as ENHRY and CDR2 as SYGVKD. Trimming at V came to 4 bases and at J to 2 bases, leaving 5 bases not matched to a gene. This CDR3 reads CAISAAGQGNTEAFF. The CDR3 bases are TGTGCCATCAGTGCCGCGGGACAGGGTAACACTGAAGCTTTCTTT.

The J gene is TRBJ2-1, the V gene TRBV11-3; TRBD2 might be the D (6 bases). Trimming removed 0 bases from V and 0 bases from J, with 15 bases in between. Germline V gene sequence: CDR1 SGHNT, CDR2 YENEEA. The CDR3 loop spans 18 amino acids. The CDR3 nucleotides read TGTGCCAGCAGCTTAGACTCCATGGGGGGTAGCTCCTACAATGAGCAGTTCTTC. This encodes CASSLDSMGGSSYNEQFF.

The J gene is TRBJ2-3, the V gene TRBV27, with D tentatively TRBD1 (5 bases). This CDR3 has 14 amino acids. Germline V gene data show CDR1 as MNHEY and CDR2 as SMNVEV (reference sequence). Trimming stripped 6 bases from V and 0 bases from J, with 10 bases between. The CDR3 loop is CASRAGLSTDTQYF. The CDR3 DNA sequence: TGTGCCAGCAGGGCAGGGCTTAGCACAGATACGCAGTATTTT.

J is TRBJ1-5 and V is TRBV7-2, with D perhaps matching TRBD1 (6 bases). Trimming cost V 5 bases and J 0 bases, with 8 bases left between them. Per the germline V gene, CDR1 is SGHTA and CDR2 is FQGNSA. This CDR3 spans 14 amino acids. This CDR3 reads CASSRTDSNQPQHF. For the CDR3, the DNA is TGTGCCAGCAGCAGGACAGATAGCAATCAGCCCCAGCATTTT.

V usage is TRBV7-9 and J usage is TRBJ1-4; D ambiguous. This CDR3 is built from 14 residues. Trimming took 4 bases from V and 7 from J, leaving 13 bases between them. From germline, CDR1 is SEHNR and CDR2 FQNEAQ (reference sequence). The CDR3 DNA follows: TGTGCCAGCAGCTCAGAAATTTCGATTGAAAAACTGTTTTTT. Translating gives CASSSEISIEKLFF.